This is a list of T cell receptor beta chains from one sample in a study of spatial heterogeneity in lung cancer. Each CDR3 protein is one row after TCRdb ran MiXCR on the 5' RACE reads. Of 20,000 to 25,000 distinct CDR3 sequences in the sample, approximately 10% are singletons; the top ten hold roughly 7.7%. Source: lung tumor tissue, taken at surgery. The receptors shown here come from a male donor with early-stage non-small cell lung cancer. CDR3s include the opening cysteine and the closing phenylalanine or tryptophan. Fields, in order: CDR3 DNA, CDR3 protein, D gene, CDR3 length, V gene, clone size, J gene. A D gene is named only where the DNA matches it firmly. A clone size is listed for some rows: how often the clone was seen (once, few, many), or a class if it is expanded.

cdr3_nt: TGTGCCAGCAGCCCAGGACGGATCTCTGGGGCCAACGTCCTGACTTTC; cdr3_aa: CASSPGRISGANVLTF; d_call: NA; cdr3_length: 16; v_call: TRBV7-2; clone_size: many; j_call: TRBJ2-6
cdr3_nt: TGCAGTGCCACGGATATTGGGGACCCCGGGTCCTACAATGAGCAGTTCTTC; cdr3_aa: CSATDIGDPGSYNEQFF; d_call: NA; cdr3_length: 17; v_call: TRBV20-1; clone_size: NA; j_call: TRBJ2-1
cdr3_nt: TGTGCCAGCAGTGAGGGCAGGGGAGGAACGAACACTGAAGCTTTCTTT; cdr3_aa: CASSEGRGGTNTEAFF; d_call: NA; cdr3_length: 16; v_call: TRBV2; clone_size: many; j_call: TRBJ1-1
cdr3_nt: TGTGCCAGCAGCTTAGAGGGGACTAGCCGCAATGAGCAGTTCTTC; cdr3_aa: CASSLEGTSRNEQFF; d_call: TRBD2; cdr3_length: 15; v_call: TRBV7-2; clone_size: many; j_call: TRBJ2-1
cdr3_nt: TGTGCCAGTAGGGGTGCAGGGACCTACGAGCAGTACTTC; cdr3_aa: CASRGAGTYEQYF; d_call: NA; cdr3_length: 13; v_call: TRBV27; clone_size: few; j_call: TRBJ2-7
cdr3_nt: TGTGCCAGCTCACCGACAGGGCCAACCTACGAGCAGTACTTC; cdr3_aa: CASSPTGPTYEQYF; d_call: TRBD1; cdr3_length: 14; v_call: TRBV18; clone_size: NA; j_call: TRBJ2-7
cdr3_nt: TGCTGCCCCGGGGGCAGGGGGTCGCCGGATTCACCCCTCCACTTT; cdr3_aa: CCPGGRGSPDSPLHF; d_call: TRBD1; cdr3_length: 15; v_call: TRBV20-1; clone_size: many; j_call: TRBJ1-6
cdr3_nt: TGTGCCAGCAGACCCGGGACAGGCTCTGGAAACACCATATATTTT; cdr3_aa: CASRPGTGSGNTIYF; d_call: TRBD1; cdr3_length: 15; v_call: TRBV12-3/TRBV12-4; clone_size: NA; j_call: TRBJ1-3
cdr3_nt: TGCGCCAGCAGCCTTCAGTTTACGGGTGAAAAACTGTTTTTT; cdr3_aa: CASSLQFTGEKLFF; d_call: NA; cdr3_length: 14; v_call: TRBV4-1; clone_size: many; j_call: TRBJ1-4
cdr3_nt: TGTGCCAGCAGCTTGGGCGGATTCTACGAGCAGTACTTC; cdr3_aa: CASSLGGFYEQYF; d_call: NA; cdr3_length: 13; v_call: TRBV5-6; clone_size: few; j_call: TRBJ2-7
cdr3_nt: TGTGCCAGCAGGGGGGCCCTTGCGGGAGTCGGTCTCGAGCAGTACTTC; cdr3_aa: CASRGALAGVGLEQYF; d_call: NA; cdr3_length: 16; v_call: TRBV28; clone_size: medium-sized; j_call: TRBJ2-7
cdr3_nt: TGTGCCAGCAGCGTAGTCCTAGAAGGATCCACAGATACGCAGTATTTT; cdr3_aa: CASSVVLEGSTDTQYF; d_call: NA; cdr3_length: 16; v_call: TRBV9; clone_size: NA; j_call: TRBJ2-3